The clone carrying this T cell receptor beta chain was seen a few times. Antigen: not known. Germline lookup yields CDR1 SGDLS and CDR2 YYNGEE. V lost 0 bases and J lost 8; bases outside the gene matches: 3. The CDR3 runs to 14 residues. This record belongs to a study of blood T cells in healthy people across ages. Study as a whole: About one barcoded beta molecule per two T cells came from capture by template switching.

Study outcomes and limitations: As age increased, TCR beta diversity per million T cells fell in a roughly linear fashion.

The use of a sample-barcoded 5' primer and a J-beta primer mix characterized a second PCR of about 7 to 12 cycles. Through a template-switch adaptor with 12 random nucleotides, each cDNA molecule received a tag. TCRdb reprocessed the 5' RACE reads via MiXCR and lists one record per CDR3 protein. The table shows fewer than 800,000 distinct CDR3 sequences, with about 25% occurring only once. These same records also appear under a second study, on T cells of mothers and their children. As reported in that work: Persisting microchimeric T cell clones went undetected.

This chain links TRBV9 with TRBJ2-1; 9 bases are shared with TRBD1. Sequencing input: blood. The sequence was collected from a boy younger than 18 in good health. The CDR3 protein is CASSVGGQGDEQFF. The CDR3 DNA follows: TGTGCCAGCAGCGTAGGGGGACAGGGCGATGAGCAGTTCTTC.